This TCR beta chain stems from a study of T cells in narcolepsy. About the study: Healthy controls were enrolled alongside patients with narcolepsy type 1 or type 2.

The repertoire was sequenced with immunoSEQ multiplex PCR; TCRdb's copy has only in-frame clones and lacks some. The data hold under 40,000 clones, with roughly four fifths observed a single time. From germline, CDR1 is SGHTA and CDR2 FQGNSA. This CDR3 has 14 residues. Trimming shortened V by 5 bases and J by 6 bases, and 16 bases separated the two germline ends. V gene TRBV7-2 combines with J gene TRBJ1-1; D uncertain. This clonotype was obtained from a human donor in good health. The sequencing input was memory (CD45RA-) CD4+ T cells from blood. CDR3 nucleotides: TGTGCCAGCAGCCCGTTGTGGTTCGGCGCTGAAGCTTTCTTT. Amino acid sequence: CASSPLWFGAEAFF.